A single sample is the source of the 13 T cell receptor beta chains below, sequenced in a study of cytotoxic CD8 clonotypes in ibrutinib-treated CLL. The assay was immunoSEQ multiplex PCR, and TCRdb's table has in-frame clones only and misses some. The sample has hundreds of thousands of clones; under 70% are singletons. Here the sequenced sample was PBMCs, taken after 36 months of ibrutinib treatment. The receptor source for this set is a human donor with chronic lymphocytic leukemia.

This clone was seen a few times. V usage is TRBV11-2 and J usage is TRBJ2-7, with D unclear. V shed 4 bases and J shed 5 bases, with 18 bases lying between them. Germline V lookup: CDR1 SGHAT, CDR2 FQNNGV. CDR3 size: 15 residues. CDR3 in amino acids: CASSSIELGKNEQYF. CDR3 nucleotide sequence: TGTGCCAGCAGCTCCATAGAGCTAGGGAAAAACGAGCAGTACTTC. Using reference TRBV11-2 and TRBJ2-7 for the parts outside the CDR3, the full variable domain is EAGVAQSPRYKIIEKRQSVAFWCNPISGHATLYWYQQILGQGPKLLIQFQNNGVVDDSQLPKDRFSAERLKGVDSTLKIQPAKLEDSAVYLCASSSIELGKNEQYFGPGTRLTVT.

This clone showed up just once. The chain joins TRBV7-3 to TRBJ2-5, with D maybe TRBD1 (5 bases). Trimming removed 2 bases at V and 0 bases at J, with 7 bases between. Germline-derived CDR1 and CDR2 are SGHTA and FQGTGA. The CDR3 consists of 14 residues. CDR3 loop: CASSLDSYQETQYF. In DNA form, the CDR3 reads TGTGCCAGCAGCTTAGACAGTTACCAAGAGACCCAGTACTTC.

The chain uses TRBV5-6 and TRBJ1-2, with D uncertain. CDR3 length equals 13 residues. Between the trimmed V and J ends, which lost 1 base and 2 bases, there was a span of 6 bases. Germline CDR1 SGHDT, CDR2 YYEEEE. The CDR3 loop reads CASSLYGNYGYTF. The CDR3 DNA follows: TGTGCCAGCAGCTTGTACGGGAACTATGGCTACACCTTC.

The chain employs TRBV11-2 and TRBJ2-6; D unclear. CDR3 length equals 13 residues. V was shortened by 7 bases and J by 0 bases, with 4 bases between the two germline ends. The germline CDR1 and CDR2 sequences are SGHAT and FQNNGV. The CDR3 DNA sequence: TGTGCCAGCACCCGCTCTGGGGCCAACGTCCTGACTTTC. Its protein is CASTRSGANVLTF.

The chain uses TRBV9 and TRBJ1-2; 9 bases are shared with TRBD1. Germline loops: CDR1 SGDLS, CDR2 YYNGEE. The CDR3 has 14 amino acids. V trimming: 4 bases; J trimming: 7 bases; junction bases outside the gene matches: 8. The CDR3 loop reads CASSRPGTGFGYTF. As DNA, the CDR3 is TGTGCCAGCAGCAGACCCGGGACAGGGTTTGGCTACACCTTC.

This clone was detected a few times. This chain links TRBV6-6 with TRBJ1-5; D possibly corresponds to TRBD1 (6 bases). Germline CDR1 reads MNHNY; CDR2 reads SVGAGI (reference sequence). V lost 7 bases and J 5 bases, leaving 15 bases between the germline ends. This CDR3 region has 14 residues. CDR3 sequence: CASTTRGGYQPQHF. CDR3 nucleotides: TGTGCCAGCACCACCAGAGGGGGATATCAGCCCCAGCATTTT.

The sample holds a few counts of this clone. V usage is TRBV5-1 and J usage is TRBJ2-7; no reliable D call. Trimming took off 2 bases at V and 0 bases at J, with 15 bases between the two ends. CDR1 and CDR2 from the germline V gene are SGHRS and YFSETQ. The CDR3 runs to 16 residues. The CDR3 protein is CASSFQNLESSYEQYF. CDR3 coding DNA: TGCGCCAGCAGCTTCCAGAATCTCGAGAGCTCCTACGAGCAGTACTTC.

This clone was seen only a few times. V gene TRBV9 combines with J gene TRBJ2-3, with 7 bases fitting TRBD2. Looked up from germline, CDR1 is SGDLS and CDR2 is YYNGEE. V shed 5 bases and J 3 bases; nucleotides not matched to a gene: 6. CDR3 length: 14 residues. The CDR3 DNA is TGTGCCAGCAGTGGAGGGGAGGGGACAGATACGCAGTATTTT. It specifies CASSGGEGTDTQYF.

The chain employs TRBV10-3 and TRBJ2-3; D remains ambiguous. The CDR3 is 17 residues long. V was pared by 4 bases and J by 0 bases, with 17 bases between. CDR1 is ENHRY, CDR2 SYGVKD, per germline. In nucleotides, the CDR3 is TGTGCCATCAGTGCCATAACATCGGCCGCTAGCACAGATACGCAGTATTTT. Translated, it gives CAISAITSAASTDTQYF.

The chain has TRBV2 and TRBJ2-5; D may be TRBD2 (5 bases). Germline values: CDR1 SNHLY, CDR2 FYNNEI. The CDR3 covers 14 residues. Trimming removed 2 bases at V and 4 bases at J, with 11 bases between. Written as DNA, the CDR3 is TGTGCCAGCAGTGAATCCCGGGGTCCAGAGACCCAGTACTTC. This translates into CASSESRGPETQYF.

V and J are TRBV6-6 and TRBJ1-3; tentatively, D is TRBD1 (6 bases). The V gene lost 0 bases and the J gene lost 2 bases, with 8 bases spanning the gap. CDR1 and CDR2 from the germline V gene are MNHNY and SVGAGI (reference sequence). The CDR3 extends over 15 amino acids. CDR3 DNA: TGTGCCAGCAGTTACTCATCAGGGGCTGGAAACACCATATATTTT. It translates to CASSYSSGAGNTIYF.

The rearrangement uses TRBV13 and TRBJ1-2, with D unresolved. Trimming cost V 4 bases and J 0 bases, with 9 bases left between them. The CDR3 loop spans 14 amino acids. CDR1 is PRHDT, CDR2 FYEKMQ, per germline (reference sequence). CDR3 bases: TGTGCCAGCAGCTCCCCCGCTTCTAACTATGGCTACACCTTC. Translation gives CASSSPASNYGYTF.

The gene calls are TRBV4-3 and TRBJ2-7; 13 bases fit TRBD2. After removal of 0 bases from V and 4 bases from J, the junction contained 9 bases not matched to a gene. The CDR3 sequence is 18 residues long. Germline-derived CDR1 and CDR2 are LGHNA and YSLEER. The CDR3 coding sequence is TGCGCCAGCAGCCAAGAACTCGGGGGACTAGCGGGACCTTACGAGCAGTACTTC. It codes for CASSQELGGLAGPYEQYF.